What follows are 28 T cell receptor beta chains derived from one specimen sequenced in a study of T cells in women clearing cervical HPV infection. Here immunoSEQ multiplex PCR was the method, and the copy in TCRdb shows in-frame clones only, minus some. The sample data list some 30,000 clones. Specimen: blood buffy coat. The source of these receptors is a woman between 18 and 75 years old with a cervical HPV16 infection that either progressed to CIN3+ or cleared (not recorded which).

Concerning this clone itself: From the germline J gene comes the end of the CDR3, since the read stops 3 residues before it. The V gene is TRBV20-1, the J gene TRBJ2-7; D is ambiguous. The germline CDR1 and CDR2 sequences are DFQATT and SNEGSKA (reference sequence). The CDR3 consists of 14 residues. Trimming removed 1 base from V and 3 bases from J, with 13 bases in between. The sequenced CDR3 bases are TGCAGTGCTAGAGCCAGGCCCCCTGGCTACGAG. Protein product: CSARARPPGYE. The entire CDR3 protein is CSARARPPGYEQYF.

With regard to this clone: The read terminates 3 residues ahead of where the CDR3 ends, so the germline J gene completes it. The chain uses TRBV20-1 and TRBJ2-3, with D unresolved. Germline lookup yields CDR1 DFQATT and CDR2 SNEGSKA (reference sequence). Trimming removed 3 bases at V and 0 bases at J, with 10 bases between. The CDR3 extends over 14 amino acids. CDR3 amino acids: CSARDLGSTDTQYF. The CDR3 bases that were read are TGCAGTGCTAGGGATTTGGGCAGCACAGATACG.

On this clone: Coverage ceases 3 residues before the CDR3 finishes, and the germline J gene fills in the end. The chain has TRBV2 and TRBJ2-2; D possibly matches TRBD1 or TRBD2 (6 bases each). The V end was cut by 9 bases, the J end by 2 bases, with 13 bases between. Germline loops: CDR1 SNHLY, CDR2 FYNNEI. This CDR3 is 14 amino acids long. The CDR3 reads CARQGGQNTGELFF. The DNA read from the CDR3 is TGTGCCAGACAGGGAGGCCAAAACACCGGGGAG.

Concerning this clone itself: The CDR3 end is not reached by the read, which stops 3 residues before it; the germline J gene fills it in. The chain employs TRBV4-1 and TRBJ2-7; no clear D. In germline, CDR1 is MGHRA, CDR2 YSYEKL. The CDR3 has 15 residues. Trimming left V 0 bases short and J 5 bases short, with 14 bases between. The CDR3 DNA, read in part, is TGCGCCAGCAGCCAAGATCTTAGGGTTTGGCACGAG. Its translation is CASSQDLRVWHE. In full, the CDR3 is CASSQDLRVWHEQYF.

The part of the CDR3 DNA that was read is TGTGCCAGCAGTGAACGCCCGACAGGGAATGAG. This gives the protein CASSERPTGNE. The full CDR3 reads CASSERPTGNEQFF. V usage is TRBV2 and J usage is TRBJ2-1; the match to TRBD1 covers 7 bases. Read sequence stops 3 residues before the CDR3 end, and the germline J gene provides the missing end. Germline lookup yields CDR1 SNHLY and CDR2 FYNNEI. V lost 2 bases to trimming and J lost 7 bases; unmatched junction nucleotides: 5. The CDR3 is 14 amino acids. The whole variable domain, remainder taken from reference TRBV2 and TRBJ2-1, is EPEVTQTPSHQVTQMGQEVILRCVPISNHLYFYWYRQILGQKVEFLVSFYNNEISEKSEIFDDQFSVERPDGSNFTLKIRSTKLEDSAMYFCASSERPTGNEQFFGPGTRLTVL.

Concerning this clone: Read coverage stops 3 residues before the CDR3 terminus; the germline J gene supplies the remainder. The gene calls are TRBV7-3 and TRBJ2-3; the D gene could be TRBD1 or TRBD2 (6 bases each). Germline V gives CDR1 SGHTA, CDR2 FQGTGA. V lost 2 bases to trimming and J lost 0 bases, with 12 bases between them. The CDR3 totals 16 residues. CDR3 DNA, as far as it was read: TGTGCCAGCAGCTTATTTGGAGGGGGTAGCACAGATACG. Its translation is CASSLFGGGSTDT. The complete CDR3 sequence is CASSLFGGGSTDTQYF.

Details on this clone: The CDR3 end lies 3 residues beyond the end of the read and is filled in from the germline J gene. The V call is TRBV5-1, the J call TRBJ2-3; a weak D match, TRBD1 (5 bases). In germline, CDR1 is SGHRS, CDR2 YFSETQ. This CDR3 is built from 15 residues. V was cut by 0 bases and J by 2 bases, with 10 bases left in between. The CDR3 protein is CASSLEGRSTDTQYF. CDR3 DNA (partial): TGCGCCAGCAGCTTGGAGGGGCGGTCCACAGATACG.

For this clone: The DNA ends 3 residues before the CDR3 does, and the rest of the CDR3 is filled in from the germline J gene. V gene TRBV19 combines with J gene TRBJ2-4; a possible D gene is TRBD1 (6 bases). Germline CDR1 and CDR2: LNHDA and SQIVND (reference sequence). The CDR3 has 14 amino acids. CDR3: CASSPTGLNYGQYF. Incomplete CDR3 DNA: TGTGCCAGTAGCCCGACAGGCCTTAACTATGGT. The entire variable domain, with the rest obtained from reference TRBV19 and TRBJ2-4, is as follows: DGGITQSPKYLFRKEGQNVTLSCEQNLNHDAMYWYRQDPGQGLRLIYYSQIVNDFQKGDIAEGYSVSREKKESFPLTVTSAQKNPTAFYLCASSPTGLNYGQYFGAGTRLSVL.

Turning to this clone: The CDR3 is cut off 3 residues early in the read; its end comes from the germline J gene. This sequence joins TRBV7-9 and TRBJ2-3, with TRBD2 identical over 7 bases. CDR3 length: 14 residues. Looked up from germline, CDR1 is SEHNR and CDR2 is FQNEAQ (reference sequence). The CDR3 loop is CASSLSVTRETQYF. CDR3 DNA, as far as it was read: TGTGCCAGCAGCTTAAGTGTTACGCGGGAGACG.

Remarks on this clone: Coverage ceases 3 residues before the CDR3 finishes, and the germline J gene fills in the end. This chain links TRBV29-1 with TRBJ1-1, with 9 bases aligning to TRBD1. The CDR3 totals 14 residues. Per the germline V gene, CDR1 is SQVTM and CDR2 is ANQGSEA. Trimming removed 5 bases from V and 1 base from J; junction bases left unmatched: 5. This CDR3 reads CSVRDRVSNTEAFF. CDR3 DNA (partial): TGCAGCGTTCGGGACAGGGTTTCGAACACTGAA.

The sequenced part of the CDR3 DNA is TGCAGTGCTAGAGATCCGCAGGGCTATGGC. Protein product: CSARDPQGYG. The full CDR3 sequence reads CSARDPQGYGYTF. The genes are TRBV20-1 and TRBJ1-2, with a possible D match to TRBD1 (5 bases). The read ends 3 residues shy of where the CDR3 ends; the end is completed using the germline J gene. Per the germline V gene, CDR1 is DFQATT and CDR2 is SNEGSKA (reference sequence). V was shortened by 0 bases and J by 4 bases, with 9 bases between the two germline ends. The CDR3 covers 13 residues.

Of note for this clone: The CDR3 is cut off 3 residues early in the read; its end comes from the germline J gene. The chain joins TRBV19 to TRBJ2-2; 8 nucleotides match TRBD1. Germline-derived CDR1 and CDR2 are LNHDA and SQIVND (reference sequence). The CDR3 is 15 amino acids. CDR3 bases read: TGTGCCAGTAGAACCGGACAGGGCCTTAATGAAAAG. Translation: CASRTGQGLNEK. The whole CDR3 reads CASRTGQGLNEKLFF.

The part of the CDR3 DNA that was read is TGCAGCGCAGGGGTCCCGACTAGCGGGTACAATGAG. Its translation: CSAGVPTSGYNE. The CDR3, in full, reads CSAGVPTSGYNEQFF. This chain joins TRBV29-1 and TRBJ2-1; 10 bases agree with TRBD2. The read falls 3 residues short of the CDR3 end, and the missing part is taken from the germline J gene. CDR1 SQVTM and CDR2 ANQGSEA come from the germline V gene. The V segment lost 7 bases and the J segment 4 bases; nucleotides outside the gene matches: 10. This CDR3 contains 15 residues.

Points on this clone: Read sequence stops 3 residues before the CDR3 end, and the germline J gene provides the missing end. The chain is built from TRBV20-1 and TRBJ1-3, with a tentative D call TRBD1 (6 bases). Trimming shortened V by 0 bases and J by 0 bases, and 9 bases separated the two germline ends. There are 15 residues in the CDR3. CDR1 and CDR2 (germline): DFQATT, SNEGSKA (reference sequence). The CDR3 protein is CSARDRTDSGNTIYF. The covered CDR3 bases are TGCAGTGCTAGAGACAGGACAGACTCTGGAAACACC.

Notes on this clone: At one end, the junction sequence differs from germline, possibly due to a read error. The read is 3 residues too short to cover the CDR3 end, so that end is filled in from the germline J gene. This chain uses TRBV2 with TRBJ1-2, with 9 bases that match TRBD1. This CDR3 has 15 residues. Per the germline V gene, CDR1 is SNHLY and CDR2 is FYNNEI. The sequenced part of the CDR3 DNA is TGTGCCAGCAGGGAAGACAGGGGGAGAACTCATACC. It codes for CASREDRGRTHT. From start to end, the CDR3 is CASREDRGRTHTYTF.

As concerns this clone: The CDR3 end lies 3 residues beyond the end of the read and is filled in from the germline J gene. This chain uses TRBV7-9 with TRBJ2-4, with TRBD1 identical over 11 bases. Germline CDR1 SEHNR, CDR2 FQNEAQ (reference sequence). CDR3 length: 15 amino acids. The CDR3 region is CASSEGTGGSYGQYF. Incomplete CDR3 DNA: TGTGCCAGCAGCGAGGGGACAGGGGGGAGCTATGGT.

A note on this clone: Read sequence stops 3 residues before the CDR3 end, and the germline J gene provides the missing end. The genes are TRBV11-2 and TRBJ1-5; no reliable D call. V dropped 1 base and J dropped 7 bases, with 14 bases sitting between them. Germline CDR1 and CDR2: SGHAT and FQNNGV. The CDR3 is made up of 15 amino acids. CDR3 DNA (partial): TGTGCCAGCAGCTTAGTTGGGTCAAGCGACCAGCCC. It codes for CASSLVGSSDQP. The CDR3, in full, reads CASSLVGSSDQPQHF. The variable domain in full, completed from reference TRBV11-2 and TRBJ1-5, reads EAGVAQSPRYKIIEKRQSVAFWCNPISGHATLYWYQQILGQGPKLLIQFQNNGVVDDSQLPKDRFSAERLKGVDSTLKIQPAKLEDSAVYLCASSLVGSSDQPQHFGDGTRLSIL.

Comment on this clone: The observed sequence ends 3 residues before the CDR3 terminus, with the missing tail filled in from the germline J gene. The chain joins TRBV2 to TRBJ1-1; D is unclear. Trimming took off 5 bases at V and 4 bases at J, with 8 bases between the two ends. The CDR3 is 12 residues long. Germline CDR1 reads SNHLY; CDR2 reads FYNNEI. The sequenced CDR3 bases are TGTGCCAGCAGTTGCCTACTCACTGAA. Translating it yields CASSCLLTE. The entire CDR3 protein is CASSCLLTEAFF.

As concerns this clone: Read data end 3 residues before the CDR3 end; the end is taken from the germline J gene. The chain recombines TRBV6-1 with TRBJ2-7, with 7 bases aligning to TRBD2. Germline trimming cut 0 bases from V and 3 bases from J; bases unmatched to any gene: 14. The CDR3 extends over 18 amino acids. Germline V gene lookup returns CDR1 MNHNS and CDR2 SASEGT. The covered CDR3 bases are TGTGCCAGCAGTGAAGCCCGTCGGGGAGGGTTAATAGTCTACGAG. Protein: CASSEARRGGLIVYE. The full-length CDR3 reads as CASSEARRGGLIVYEQYF.

As concerns this clone: The read finishes 3 residues shy of the CDR3 end, and the germline J gene is used to complete it. The chain uses TRBV18 and TRBJ1-4; 12 bases match TRBD1. The CDR3 is 16 amino acids. The germline V gene encodes CDR1 KGHSH and CDR2 LQKENI. Incomplete CDR3 DNA: TGTGCCAGCTCACCAGGGACAGGGGGCGTAGGTTCACCA. Protein sequence: CASSPGTGGVGSP. The full CDR3 is CASSPGTGGVGSPLFF.

Turning to this clone: The read ends 3 residues shy of where the CDR3 ends; the end is completed using the germline J gene. The V call is TRBV5-1, the J call TRBJ2-5; 7 bases agree with TRBD2. Germline V gives CDR1 SGHRS, CDR2 YFSETQ. The CDR3 contains 15 residues. The V gene end was trimmed by 0 bases and the J gene end by 4 bases; junction bases not matched to a gene: 6. The CDR3 region is CASSLVAREGETQYF. The part of the CDR3 DNA that was read is TGCGCCAGCAGCTTGGTCGCCAGGGAGGGAGAGACC. Full variable domain (missing parts from reference TRBV5-1 and TRBJ2-5): KAGVTQTPRYLIKTRGQQVTLSCSPISGHRSVSWYQQTPGQGLQFLFEYFSETQRNKGNFPGRFSGRQFSNSRSEMNVSTLELGDSALYLCASSLVAREGETQYFGPGTRLLVL.

Comments on this clone: The CDR3 is cut off 3 residues early in the read; its end comes from the germline J gene. The chain couples TRBV5-1 to TRBJ2-3, with 8 bases lining up with TRBD1. With 1 base clipped from V and 3 bases from J, the junction kept 7 bases outside the gene matches. CDR3 length: 16 amino acids. The germline gives CDR1 SGHRS, CDR2 YFSETQ. The CDR3 protein is CASSLRGTGGTDTQYF. CDR3 DNA (partial): TGCGCCAGCAGCTTGAGGGGTACAGGGGGAACAGATACG.

Remarks on this clone: Sequencing ends 3 residues short of the CDR3 end; the germline J gene provides the rest. The chain uses TRBV7-3 and TRBJ2-3; 10 bases map to TRBD2. J lost 2 bases, V lost 5 bases, and 7 bases had no gene match. This CDR3 has 16 amino acids. Germline V gene lookup returns CDR1 SGHTA and CDR2 FQGTGA. CDR3 region: CASSLSGRGLTDTQYF. The covered CDR3 bases are TGTGCCAGCAGCCTCAGCGGGAGGGGACTCACAGATACG.

In regard to this clone: Coverage ceases 3 residues before the CDR3 finishes, and the germline J gene fills in the end. The V and J genes are TRBV20-1 and TRBJ2-4; 7 bases match TRBD2. This CDR3 has 13 amino acids. CDR1 is DFQATT, CDR2 SNEGSKA, per germline (reference sequence). V gave up 6 bases and J gave up 6 bases; unmatched junction bases: 8. The sequenced part of the CDR3 DNA is TGCAGTGCCCGGGGGGTACTATTAAACATT. Translating gives CSARGVLLNI. In full, the CDR3 reads CSARGVLLNIQYF.

For this clone: The DNA ends 3 residues before the CDR3 does, and the rest of the CDR3 is filled in from the germline J gene. The rearrangement links TRBV7-2 to TRBJ2-1; 14 positions match TRBD2. The CDR3 totals 15 residues. The junction had 4 bases not matched to a gene; V was cut back by 5 bases and J by 7 bases. Germline CDR1 reads SGHTA; CDR2 reads FQGNSA. CDR3 DNA, as far as it was read: TGTGCCAGCAGCACGGGACTAGCGGGAGTGAATGAG. This sequence encodes CASSTGLAGVNE. In full, the CDR3 reads CASSTGLAGVNEQFF.

About this clone itself: From the germline J gene comes the end of the CDR3, since the read stops 3 residues before it. The chain combines TRBV7-2 with TRBJ1-5, with D possibly matching TRBD1 (5 bases). Looked up from germline, CDR1 is SGHTA and CDR2 is FQGNSA. There are 17 residues in the CDR3. Trimming took 0 bases from V and 0 from J, leaving 12 bases between them. The covered CDR3 bases are TGTGCCAGCAGCTTAGCGTCCCATACAGGTAGCAATCAGCCC. Translated, it gives CASSLASHTGSNQP. Given in full, the CDR3 is CASSLASHTGSNQPQHF.

As for this clone: The read finishes 3 residues shy of the CDR3 end, and the germline J gene is used to complete it. V and J are TRBV7-9 and TRBJ1-5; 11 bases align to TRBD1. The CDR3 loop spans 15 amino acids. CDR1 SEHNR and CDR2 FQNEAQ come from the germline V gene (reference sequence). Trimming cost V 4 bases and J 8 bases; bases outside gene matches: 7. CDR3 amino acids: CASSSWTGGLEPQHF. The covered CDR3 bases are TGTGCCAGCAGCTCCTGGACAGGGGGCTTAGAGCCC.

The CDR3 sequence: CASSLEGVGGANEQFF. The DNA read from the CDR3 is TGCGCCAGCAGCTTGGAGGGGGTAGGAGGGGCGAATGAG. This chain joins TRBV5-1 and TRBJ2-1; tentatively, D is TRBD1 or TRBD2 (6 bases each). Read data end 3 residues before the CDR3 end; the end is taken from the germline J gene. Germline CDR1 SGHRS, CDR2 YFSETQ. V gave up 0 bases and J gave up 7 bases, with 17 bases separating them. The CDR3 is 16 amino acids.